The entry that follows covers one TCR beta chain sequence. Antigen unknown. The junction differs from germline at one of its ends, possibly a read error. The CDR3 runs 13 residues. Germline loops: CDR1 MNHNY, CDR2 SVGAGI (reference sequence). These data are taken from a study of beta chain features in type 1 diabetes. Study-level results: TCRB CDR3s from Type 1 diabetes patients were moderately but significantly shorter in all four CD4+ subsets.

The investigators reverse transcribed all of the isolated RNA, so they sequenced expressed TCRB transcripts. Assay used: immunoSEQ multiplex PCR; TCRdb lists only in-frame clones, some missing. The sample includes about 370,000 clones, about 10% of them seen just once. Sequenced sample: central memory CD4+ T cells from blood. This sequence joins TRBV6-6 and TRBJ2-7; 8 positions match TRBD1. This TCR derives from a man aged 30 to 39 with type 1 diabetes. The CDR3 nucleotides read TGTGCCATCAGTAGGACAGGGAACTACGAGCAGTACTTC. It codes for CAISRTGNYEQYF.